This is a list of T cell receptor beta chains from one sample in a study of CD8 T cells in ankylosing spondylitis. MiXCR, applied by TCRdb to the 5' RACE reads, yields one record per CDR3 protein. The sample lists a few hundred thousand distinct CDR3 sequences, 15% to 20% occurring once. The sequenced material came from blood, either unsorted or a sorted T cell fraction (not recorded which). Source of these receptors: a male donor with ankylosing spondylitis or in good health (not recorded which). The CDR3 runs from the conserved cysteine through the conserved F or W. D genes are given only for firm matches. A row's size may be missing; if present it is once, few, many or a size class.

>16|TRBV7-2|TRBJ2-1|.|few
TGTGCCAGCAGCTTAGATGTAGGCCCCCAGCTAAATGAGCAGTTCTTC
CASSLDVGPQLNEQFF
>14|TRBV29-1|TRBJ2-7|.|.
TGCAGCGTGGGAGACATTAAAAAAGGACTCGAGCAGTACTTC
CSVGDIKKGLEQYF
>15|TRBV12-5|TRBJ2-3|.|few
TGTGCTAGTGGTTCCCCCCAAAGGGGCACAGATACGCAGTATTTT
CASGSPQRGTDTQYF
>14|TRBV6-1|TRBJ1-1|TRBD1|.
TGTGCCAGCAGAGGGACAGGGGAGAACACTGAAGCTTTCTTT
CASRGTGENTEAFF
>14|TRBV15|TRBJ2-5|.|.
TGTGCCACCAGCCCTGACAGGGAGGGGGAGACCCAGTACTTC
CATSPDREGETQYF
>16|TRBV9|TRBJ2-3|TRBD2|few
TGTGCCAGCAGCGTAGAGGCGGGAGTAACGACAGATACGCAGTATTTT
CASSVEAGVTTDTQYF
>15|TRBV4-2|TRBJ2-3|.|.
TGTGCCAGCAGCCACCCGGGGTTAGACACAGATACGCAGTATTTT
CASSHPGLDTDTQYF
>16|TRBV5-4|TRBJ2-5|TRBD2|.
TGTGCCAGCAGCTGGGCATTAGCGGGAGAAGGCGAGACCCAGTACTTC
CASSWALAGEGETQYF
>17|TRBV7-6|TRBJ2-3|.|.
TGTGCCAGCAGCTTAGCTGAGGGCTTCCAAGGGACAGATACGCAGTATTTT
CASSLAEGFQGTDTQYF
>17|TRBV6-5|TRBJ2-5|.|few
TGTGCCAGCAGTTACTCCCCGCCGACTAGATCTCAAGAGACCCAGTACTTC
CASSYSPPTRSQETQYF
>15|TRBV6-5|TRBJ2-7|TRBD1|.
TGTGCCAGCAGTTATCAGACAGACGCAGGGGGCGAGCAGTACTTC
CASSYQTDAGGEQYF
>17|TRBV4-2|TRBJ2-3|TRBD2|.
TGTGCCAGCAGCCCCCAGAGCGGGGGGGAAGACACAGATACGCAGTATTTT
CASSPQSGGEDTDTQYF
>15|TRBV4-3|TRBJ2-7|.|.
TGCGCCAGCAGCCAAGATCCGGTGACCTCCTACGAGCAGTACTTC
CASSQDPVTSYEQYF
>12|TRBV29-1|TRBJ2-7|.|.
TGCAGCGGACGCGTACAGGGAGCCGAGCAGTACTTC
CSGRVQGAEQYF
>13|TRBV5-6|TRBJ2-7|.|many
TGTGCCAGCAGCCTCCGAGGAGGGGTTGAGCAGTACTTC
CASSLRGGVEQYF
>14|TRBV10-3|TRBJ1-2|.|.
TGTGCCATCAGTGAGTTACGGCAGATCTATGGCTACACCTTC
CAISELRQIYGYTF
>15|TRBV7-6|TRBJ2-1|TRBD2|.
TGTGCCAGCAGCTTAGGCCTAGCGGGATTGGATGAGCAGTTCTTC
CASSLGLAGLDEQFF
>14|TRBV12-3/TRBV12-4|TRBJ2-7|.|.
TGTGCCAGCAGTCCTACAACTTTTTGGGACGAGCAGTACTTC
CASSPTTFWDEQYF
>15|TRBV6-1|TRBJ2-7|TRBD1|few
TGTGCCAGCAGCGAGGACAGGGGGCCTTCCTACGAGCAGTACTTC
CASSEDRGPSYEQYF
>18|TRBV3-1|TRBJ2-6|TRBD1|few
TGTGCCAGCAGCCAACGGACAGGGGCCCTCTCTGGGGCCAACGTCCTGACTTTC
CASSQRTGALSGANVLTF
>14|TRBV7-3|TRBJ2-3|TRBD2|.
TGTGCCAGCAGTCCTAGCGGGTACACAGATACGCAGTATTTT
CASSPSGYTDTQYF
>13|TRBV29-1|TRBJ2-5|.|.
TGCAGCGTTGAAGGTTCAGGGAAAGAGACCCAGTACTTC
CSVEGSGKETQYF
>13|TRBV6-4|TRBJ2-3|.|once
TGTGCCAGCAGTCTCGGGAGTCCAGATACGCAGTATTTT
CASSLGSPDTQYF
>16|TRBV4-3|TRBJ1-5|TRBD1|.
TGCGCCAGCAGCCAAGGGACAGGGGATAGCAATCAGCCCCAGCATTTT
CASSQGTGDSNQPQHF
>14|TRBV27|TRBJ2-7|.|many
TGTGCCAGTGGATCGGGATCGTACTCTACGGAGCAGTACTTC
CASGSGSYSTEQYF
>14|TRBV6-5|TRBJ1-1|.|.
TGTGCCAGCAGTTACTCGAACAGGGACACTGAAGCTTTCTTT
CASSYSNRDTEAFF
>13|TRBV25-1|TRBJ2-4|.|few
TGTGCCAGCAGTGGAGGGGCGGTGAACATTCAGTACTTC
CASSGGAVNIQYF
>15|TRBV4-1|TRBJ2-7|.|many
TGCGCCAGCAGCCAGGGGACCGCAGTTCTGAGCGAGCAGTACTTC
CASSQGTAVLSEQYF
>16|TRBV4-1|TRBJ1-1|.|many
TGCGCCAGCAGCCAAGAAGCCTGGACAGAGAACACTGAAGCTTTCTTT
CASSQEAWTENTEAFF
>17|TRBV6-1|TRBJ2-1|TRBD2|few
TGTGCCAGCAGTGAATTTAGCGGGAGGGCCGATCGCAATGAGCAGTTCTTC
CASSEFSGRADRNEQFF
>15|TRBV29-1|TRBJ2-7|TRBD1|few
TGCAGCGTTCTCGGCGTCGGGTCAGGGGGTGACGAGCAGTACTTC
CSVLGVGSGGDEQYF
>14|TRBV11-1|TRBJ2-1|TRBD1|.
TGTGCCAGCAGCGACGGACAGGGGCTGAATGAGCAGTTCTTC
CASSDGQGLNEQFF
>14|TRBV27|TRBJ2-7|TRBD2|few
TGTGCCAGCAGTGATGGACTAGATGTACACGAGCAGTACTTC
CASSDGLDVHEQYF
>12|TRBV29-1|TRBJ2-7|TRBD2|many
TGCAGCATCACTAGCGGGCGCTACGAGCAGTACTTC
CSITSGRYEQYF
>15|TRBV6-2/TRBV6-3|TRBJ2-2|.|few
TGTGCCAGCAGTTACTCGAGGGGAAGCACCGGGGAGCTGTTTTTT
CASSYSRGSTGELFF
>16|TRBV4-1|TRBJ1-1|.|.
TGCGCCAGCAGCCAAGATGCTATTTGGGTGTATAGCAAAGCTTTCTTT
CASSQDAIWVYSKAFF
>16|TRBV20-1|TRBJ2-3|TRBD2|.
TGCAGTGCTAGCGGCACTAGCGGTGCTAGCACAGATACGCAGTATTTT
CSASGTSGASTDTQYF
>15|TRBV7-9|TRBJ2-7|.|.
TGTGCCAGCAGCTACGCCTTGGGCCTTTCCTACGAGCAGTACTTC
CASSYALGLSYEQYF
>13|TRBV12-3/TRBV12-4|TRBJ2-3|.|many
TGTGCCAGCAGCGACTTATACACAGATACGCAGTATTTT
CASSDLYTDTQYF
>14|TRBV3-1|TRBJ2-5|.|.
TGTGCCAGCAGCCCCGATTGGGGGGAAGAGACCCAGTACTTC
CASSPDWGEETQYF
>16|TRBV29-1|TRBJ2-3|TRBD1|.
TGCAGCGCCAAGGGAGGGGACAGGGGGCGCATAGATACGCAGTATTTT
CSAKGGDRGRIDTQYF
>16|TRBV6-5|TRBJ2-3|TRBD1|.
TGTGCCAGCAGTTACGCCCCGGGACAGGGCACAGATACGCAGTATTTT
CASSYAPGQGTDTQYF
>12|TRBV27|TRBJ2-1|.|many
TGTGCCAGCAGCCCAGGGGCGTATGAGCAGTTCTTC
CASSPGAYEQFF
>15|TRBV6-2/TRBV6-3|TRBJ2-1|TRBD2|.
TGTGCCAGCAGAGCTCCGGGACTAAACTACAATGAGCAGTTCTTC
CASRAPGLNYNEQFF
>15|TRBV3-1|TRBJ2-3|.|few
TGTGCCAGCAGCCGAGGGACTTGGAATGAGGATACGCAGTATTTT
CASSRGTWNEDTQYF
>15|TRBV10-3|TRBJ2-7|TRBD2|.
TGTGCCATCAGTGATTCCGGGACTAGCGAATACGAGCAGTACTTC
CAISDSGTSEYEQYF
>14|TRBV29-1|TRBJ2-7|.|few
TGCAGCGTTGAGTTTGGACAAGGGGACTACGAGCAGTACTTC
CSVEFGQGDYEQYF
>16|TRBV4-3|TRBJ2-1|.|.
TGCGCCAGCAGCCAAGATCACGGGGGGCTGTACAATGAGCAGTTCTTC
CASSQDHGGLYNEQFF
>13|TRBV20-1|TRBJ2-2|TRBD1|few
TGCAGTGCAAGGGACAGGGGGACCGGGGAGCTGTTTTTT
CSARDRGTGELFF
>15|TRBV7-2|TRBJ1-5|.|many
TGTGCCAGCAGCTTATATATGGCGGCAGATCAGCCCCAGCATTTT
CASSLYMAADQPQHF
>18|TRBV29-1|TRBJ2-1|TRBD2|many
TGCAGCGTTGACTCCGGGACTAGCGGGCTTAGCTCCTACAATGAGCAGTTCTTC
CSVDSGTSGLSSYNEQFF
>14|TRBV7-9|TRBJ2-1|TRBD2|few
TGTGCCAGCAGCTTGTCAGCGGGGATCAATGAGCAGTTCTTC
CASSLSAGINEQFF
>17|TRBV10-3|TRBJ2-6|TRBD1|.
TGTGCCATCAACCGACAGGGTAGGGGCTCTGGGGCCAACGTCCTGACTTTC
CAINRQGRGSGANVLTF
>12|TRBV29-1|TRBJ2-2|.|.
TGCAGCGCCCGACCCATGACCGGGGAGCTGTTTTTT
CSARPMTGELFF
>13|TRBV29-1|TRBJ2-1|TRBD2|many
TGCAGCGTTGAAACTAGCGTATACAATGAGCAGTTCTTC
CSVETSVYNEQFF
>14|TRBV18|TRBJ2-1|.|.
TGTGCCAGCTCCCTTGGGTCTAGCCACAATGAGCAGTTCTTC
CASSLGSSHNEQFF
>13|TRBV25-1|TRBJ2-3|TRBD2|.
TGTGCCAGCAGTGGCCGGACTAGCTTTACGCAGTATTTT
CASSGRTSFTQYF